The T cell receptor beta chain described here comes from a study of post-analysis software for immune sequencing data. In the study overall: Both relapsing-remitting and secondary progressive multiple sclerosis featured among the disease courses, as did progressive-relapsing multiple sclerosis.

The TCR beta cDNA libraries contained unique molecular identifiers. Input amounts of roughly 0.85 to 11 million T cells were used. These gave roughly 500,000 cDNA molecules, so each molecule approximated one T cell. In TCRdb, the PCR reads were re-called with MiXCR into one record per CDR3 protein. The sample lists hundreds of thousands of distinct CDR3 sequences, roughly three fifths occurring once. This clonotype is a singleton in its sample. The antigen is undetermined. The V end lost 3 bases, the J end lost 0 bases, and 12 bases lay between the germline ends. Looked up from germline, CDR1 is LGHNA and CDR2 is YSLEER. The length of the CDR3 is 16 residues. Study conclusions and caveats: Five TRBV segments occurring more often in patients than controls included TRBV5-6, TRBV5-1 and TRBV20-1. Batch-matched samples strongly co-clustered by F measure. Multiple sclerosis patients showed significantly lower normalized Chao1 diversity than controls did.

This chain links TRBV4-3 with TRBJ2-1; D remains unclear. This TCR derives from a girl aged 2-10 years with multiple sclerosis. The sequencing input was blood. CDR3 coding DNA: TGCGCCAGCAGCCAGAGCACTGAGAGCTCCTACAATGAGCAGTTCTTC. This translates into CASSQSTESSYNEQFF.